This TCR beta chain was sequenced for a study of CD8+CD57+ T cells in acquired aplastic anemia. The CDR3 is made up of 17 amino acids. Trimming took 7 bases from V and 10 from J, leaving 29 bases between them. Germline CDR1 is SQVTM and CDR2 is ANQGSEA. In patients chosen for sequencing, flow cytometry had shown CD8+CD57+ cell expansion. There was no therapy given to any patient before the blood sampling took place. The use of genomic DNA as template underpinned the TCR beta VDJ and CDR3 profiling. TCRdb independently ran MiXCR on the reads; one entry per CDR3 protein. This table has about 200,000 distinct CDR3 sequences, roughly 60% appearing once.

The TCR originated in a human donor with aplastic anemia. The chain recombines TRBV29-1 with TRBJ1-6; no clear D gene. The material sequenced was sorted CD4+, CD8+, or CD8+CD57+ T cells (not recorded which) from PBMCs. The CDR3 loop is CSASDPLRGDGNSPLHF. The CDR3, as DNA: TGCAGCGCCTCTGACCCCCTACGTGGCGATGGGAACTCACCCCTCCACTTT.